This T cell receptor (beta chain) was documented in a study of shared clonotypes between healthy human individuals. Study-wide results and limits: Only blood underwent sampling, and tissue repertoires likely differ. Shared across a handful of donors were about 4.6% of the naive CD4 clonotypes.

An approximately 210 ng quantity of DNA, roughly 29,000 T cell genomes, went into the sorted-subset replicate PCRs. Only in-frame clones appear in the TCRdb table, and some are missing; sequencing was by immunoSEQ multiplex PCR. The sample includes around 2,000,000 clones, roughly 94% seen only once; the top ten take roughly 1%. CD45RO-negative, CCR7-positively selected cells formed the naive CD8 fraction, excluding terminally differentiated effector memory CD45RA+ cells. In germline, CDR1 is SGHNT, CDR2 YYREEE (reference sequence). V trimming: 4 bases; J trimming: 6 bases; junction bases outside the gene matches: 11. The CDR3 loop spans 15 amino acids. A remark on this clone: Its target is unknown.

The sequenced material came from naive CD8+ T cells sorted from blood. The rearrangement uses TRBV5-4 and TRBJ1-1; 8 bases map to TRBD1. This TCR came from a man aged 18 to 29 in good health. In nucleotides, the CDR3 is TGTGCCAGCAGCGTGGGCACAGGGGGTGGGGCTGAAGCTTTCTTT. It is translated as CASSVGTGGGAEAFF.